Listed here are 17 T cell receptor beta chains from one sample, sequenced in a study of beta chain features in type 1 diabetes. Findings and caveats of the study: Patients with Type 1 diabetes showed moderately but significantly shorter TCRB CDR3s in all four CD4+ subsets.

Investigators reverse transcribed all isolated RNA, so they sequenced expressed TCRB transcripts. Sequencing was performed with immunoSEQ multiplex PCR; in TCRdb, only in-frame clones are kept and a portion is missing. The sample contains 150,000 to 200,000 clones, roughly 10% of which appear only once. These TCRs are of unknown antigen specificity. Sequencing used central memory CD4+ T cells from blood. The source of these receptors is a woman under 40 with type 1 diabetes.

The chain couples TRBV29-1 to TRBJ2-1, with 7 positions matching TRBD2. The V gene's germline CDR1 is SQVTM and CDR2 ANQGSEA. This CDR3 is built from 15 residues. The ends lost 7 bases at V and 2 bases at J; junction bases unmatched: 11. The CDR3 loop reads CSAPGGRGAYNEQFF. DNA of the CDR3: TGCAGCGCTCCGGGTGGCCGGGGGGCCTACAATGAGCAGTTCTTC.

This clone was seen more than once but under ten times. The V call is TRBV6-5, the J call TRBJ2-7; the match to TRBD2 covers 12 bases. V lost 2 bases, J lost 5 bases, and 7 bases stayed unmatched. CDR1 is MNHEY and CDR2 is SVGAGI in the germline V gene. The CDR3 totals 16 residues. The CDR3 DNA sequence: TGTGCCAGCAGTTACCCCGGGACTAGCGGGTCCCACGAGCAGTACTTC. Protein product: CASSYPGTSGSHEQYF.

As to this clone: A read error may produce the germline difference seen at one junction end. The chain uses TRBV7-9 and TRBJ2-1, with a tentative D call TRBD2 (6 bases). The CDR3 sequence is 15 residues long. In germline, CDR1 is SEHNR, CDR2 FQNEAQ (reference sequence). CDR3 amino acids: CASSLTSPSYNEQLF. DNA for the CDR3: TGTGCCAGCAGCTTAACTAGCCCCTCCTACAATGAGCAGCTCTTC.

This clone has just a few counts. The J gene is TRBJ1-2, the V gene TRBV6-5, with D perhaps matching TRBD1 (5 bases). Trimming left V 6 bases short and J 2 bases short, with 16 bases between. CDR1 and CDR2 (germline): MNHEY, SVGAGI. The CDR3 contains 15 residues. The DNA of the CDR3 is TGTGCCAGCAGCCCCCAGGGAGGGGTGAACTATGGCTACACCTTC. It is translated as CASSPQGGVNYGYTF.

The table lists this clone with a few counts. The genes are TRBV30 and TRBJ2-3; tentatively, D is TRBD1 (5 bases). CDR1 and CDR2 (germline): GTSNPN, SVGIG (reference sequence). There are 14 residues in the CDR3. V was trimmed by 2 bases and J by 5 bases, leaving 14 bases between them. The CDR3 nucleotides read TGTGCCTGGAGTAACCCCTGGGGCGGAGATACGCAGTATTTT. Translation gives CAWSNPWGGDTQYF.

A few counts support this clone. This sequence joins TRBV9 and TRBJ2-2; D perhaps matches TRBD1 (5 bases). V lost 0 bases and J 0 bases, leaving 12 bases between the germline ends. Germline V gives CDR1 SGDLS, CDR2 YYNGEE. This CDR3 has 17 residues. In DNA, the CDR3 is TGTGCCAGCAGCGTAGTCCCCCGACAGACGAACACCGGGGAGCTGTTTTTT. Its translation: CASSVVPRQTNTGELFF.

The genes are TRBV27 and TRBJ1-2; 9 bases are shared with TRBD1. The trim removed 4 bases at V and 0 bases at J, leaving 12 bases unmatched. Germline V gives CDR1 MNHEY, CDR2 SMNVEV (reference sequence). The CDR3 totals 18 residues. CDR3 amino acids: CASSYTGTGTTSNYGYTF. The CDR3 DNA sequence: TGTGCCAGCAGTTACACCGGGACAGGGACCACTTCTAACTATGGCTACACCTTC.

V usage is TRBV7-9 and J usage is TRBJ1-1; a weak D match, TRBD1 (6 bases). Trimming took off 1 base at V and 7 bases at J, with 13 bases between the two ends. CDR1 is SEHNR and CDR2 is FQNEAQ in the germline V gene (reference sequence). The length of the CDR3 is 14 residues. The CDR3 spells CASSLVGGDNEAFF. CDR3 bases: TGTGCCAGCAGCTTAGTAGGTGGGGACAATGAAGCTTTCTTT.

This clone has just a few counts. At one boundary the junction diverges from the germline segment, which might be a read error. The CDR3 bases are TGTGCTAGCAGCTTAGTAGCGGGAGCAGGCTACAATGAGCAGTTCTTC. Residues: CASSLVAGAGYNEQFF. The chain employs TRBV7-7 and TRBJ2-1; 9 nucleotides match TRBD2. The CDR3 spans 16 residues. The germline V gene has CDR1 SSHAT and CDR2 FNYEAQ (reference sequence).

CDR3 protein: CASSLLGGLNTEAFF. CDR3 sequence (DNA): TGTGCCAGCAGCTTACTAGGGGGCCTGAACACTGAAGCTTTCTTT. This sequence joins TRBV7-3 and TRBJ1-1; the match to TRBD1 covers 7 bases. CDR3 size: 15 residues. Germline-derived CDR1 and CDR2 are SGHTA and FQGTGA. J gave up 0 bases and V 2 bases, and 3 bases lay outside the gene matches. The full variable domain, rest sourced from reference TRBV7-3 and TRBJ1-1, is GAGVSQTPSNKVTEKGKYVELRCDPISGHTALYWYRQSLGQGPEFLIYFQGTGAADDSGLPNDRFFAVRPEGSVSTLKIQRTERGDSAVYLCASSLLGGLNTEAFFGQGTRLTVV.

The rearrangement uses TRBV5-1 and TRBJ2-3; TRBD2 matches at 7 bases. The CDR3 has 14 residues. The germline V gene has CDR1 SGHRS and CDR2 YFSETQ. Trimming took 5 bases from V and 6 from J; bases not matched to a gene: 9. The CDR3 region is CASRPAGSTDTQYF. Written as DNA, the CDR3 is TGCGCCAGCAGACCAGCGGGAAGTACGGATACGCAGTATTTT.

This clone occurred a few times. The gene calls are TRBV5-1 and TRBJ2-7, with TRBD2 matching over 12 bases. The CDR3 spans 15 residues. CDR1 is SGHRS and CDR2 is YFSETQ in the germline V gene. Trimming removed 4 bases from V and 3 bases from J; junction bases left unmatched: 5. The CDR3: CASSPTSGSIYEQYF. The CDR3 region has the DNA TGCGCCAGCAGCCCGACTAGCGGGAGCATCTACGAGCAGTACTTC.

This clone was detected only a few times. The V and J genes are TRBV18 and TRBJ1-1; D is unclear. CDR3 size: 15 residues. The V gene's germline CDR1 is KGHSH and CDR2 LQKENI. V gave up 2 bases and J gave up 4 bases, with 14 bases separating them. Here the CDR3 reads CASSPSEGESTEAFF. For the CDR3, the DNA is TGTGCCAGCTCACCAAGTGAGGGTGAGAGCACTGAAGCTTTCTTT.

V is TRBV25-1 and J is TRBJ2-5; no reliable D call. The V and J ends lost 6 bases and 0 bases respectively, with 8 bases between them. This CDR3 contains 13 residues. Germline V lookup: CDR1 MGHDK, CDR2 SYGVNS. The chain's CDR3 is CASRGLYQETQYF. The CDR3, as DNA: TGTGCCAGCAGGGGCCTGTACCAAGAGACCCAGTACTTC.

CDR3 region: CASSVGRGETQYF. In DNA, the CDR3 is TGTGCCAGCAGCGTAGGAAGGGGAGAGACCCAGTACTTC. The chain is built from TRBV9 and TRBJ2-5; TRBD1 is a possible D gene (5 bases). The CDR3 totals 13 residues. Per germline, CDR1 SGDLS and CDR2 YYNGEE. V was cut by 0 bases and J by 4 bases, with 7 bases left in between.

The chain couples TRBV4-2 to TRBJ2-3; 10 bases fit TRBD2. The J segment lost 8 bases and the V segment lost 0 bases, leaving 2 bases of the junction unmatched. The germline V gene encodes CDR1 LGHNA and CDR2 YNFKEQ. This CDR3 spans 14 amino acids. The CDR3 DNA reads TGTGCCAGCAGCCAAGAAAGACTAGCGGGTACGCAGTATTTT. Translated: CASSQERLAGTQYF.

A few counts support this clone. The chain employs TRBV25-1 and TRBJ2-7; tentatively, D is TRBD2 (6 bases). Between the trimmed V and J ends, which lost 1 base and 2 bases, there was a span of 15 bases. There are 16 residues in the CDR3. The V gene's germline CDR1 is MGHDK and CDR2 SYGVNS. This chain's CDR3 is CASSESGGRNPYEQYF. CDR3 DNA: TGTGCCAGCAGTGAATCAGGAGGGAGGAATCCCTACGAGCAGTACTTC.